This TCR beta chain was obtained from a study of blood T cell repertoires in COVID-19. About the research overall: Both acute and convalescent COVID-19 samples were obtained from the United States, Italy and Spain.

In the authors' workflow: Scientists estimated how many nucleated cells there were by amplifying reference gene primers. Assay: immunoSEQ multiplex PCR; the TCRdb copy retains only in-frame clones and omits some. D and trimming come from the DNA, and the V and J calls and clone size come from that table. The table records about 170,000 clones, 70% to 80% of them present only once. Which cohort a participant joined came from the clinical history participants gave. This clone was detected many times. The CDR3 contains 16 residues. The V and J ends lost 1 base and 1 base respectively, with 13 bases between them. Germline lookup yields CDR1 SGHTA and CDR2 FQGNSA.

The receptor comes from a woman in her 70s in a cohort exposed to, infected with or recovered from COVID-19 (not recorded which). Sample: PBMCs or T cells enriched from blood (not recorded which). The rearrangement links TRBV7-2 to TRBJ2-5; a possible D gene is TRBD2 (6 bases). The CDR3 here is CASSLGPLRGQETQYF. The CDR3 DNA reads as TGTGCCAGCAGCTTAGGTCCCCTGCGGGGCCAAGAGACCCAGTACTTC.